What follows are 5 T cell receptor beta chains derived from one specimen sequenced in a study of preoperative IRX-2 immunotherapy in early breast cancer. Treatment described: preoperative locoregional IRX-2 cytokine immunotherapy. TCRdb's table, derived via immunoSEQ multiplex PCR, lists solely in-frame clones and lacks some. The table shows tens of thousands of clones, with under 90% occurring only once. Source: tumor tissue, taken after IRX-2 immunotherapy. The receptors come from a human donor with breast cancer.

This chain joins TRBV11-3 and TRBJ2-7, with D maybe TRBD1 (6 bases). The V end lost 6 bases, the J end lost 3 bases, and 18 bases lay between the germline ends. This CDR3 has 15 amino acids. Germline CDR1 reads SGHNT; CDR2 reads YENEEA. CDR3: CASSPEPGTSYEQYF. DNA for the CDR3: TGTGCCAGCAGTCCCGAGCCCGGGACAAGCTACGAGCAGTACTTC.

This clone has just one count. The V gene is TRBV7-6, the J gene TRBJ2-2, with TRBD2 matching over 7 bases. V shed 7 bases and J 0 bases; nucleotides not matched to a gene: 5. The germline V gene has CDR1 SGHVS and CDR2 FNYEAQ. The CDR3 has 15 amino acids. The CDR3 bases are TGTGCCAGCAAACCCGCGGGGGCGAACACCGGGGAGCTGTTTTTT. Translation gives CASKPAGANTGELFF.

The chain uses TRBV28 and TRBJ1-5; D uncertain. The CDR3 is made up of 14 amino acids. Trimming left V 6 bases short and J 8 bases short, with 17 bases between. CDR1 MDHEN and CDR2 SYDVKM come from the germline V gene. CDR3 loop: CASRFGPGSKPQHF. CDR3 coding DNA: TGTGCCAGCAGATTTGGCCCGGGGTCCAAGCCCCAGCATTTT.

The chain carries TRBV15 and TRBJ1-1; weak D call: TRBD1 (5 bases). Germline-derived CDR1 and CDR2 are LNHNV and YYDKDF (reference sequence). The CDR3 runs 17 residues. V gave up 0 bases and J gave up 7 bases, with 21 bases separating them. CDR3 sequence: CATSRDSLIGGGSEAFF. The CDR3 DNA is TGTGCCACCAGCAGAGATAGCTTAATCGGGGGAGGTAGTGAAGCTTTCTTT.

The chain recombines TRBV6-8 with TRBJ1-2; no reliable D call. CDR1 and CDR2 (germline): MNHGY, SAAAGT. The CDR3 covers 13 residues. With 4 bases removed from V and 13 bases from J, the gap between germline ends came to 19 bases. This chain's CDR3 is CASSLSILENFTF. CDR3 sequence (DNA): TGTGCCAGCAGTTTAAGCATCTTGGAAAACTTCACCTTC.